These 27 T cell receptor beta chains were sequenced from one sample in a study of blood T cell repertoires in COVID-19. Profiling relied on immunoSEQ multiplex PCR, and the TCRdb table lists in-frame clones only, not all of them. The repertoire holds about 290,000 clones, with around nine tenths as singletons. Sequenced sample: PBMCs or T cells enriched from blood (not recorded which). Source of these receptors: a woman aged 40 to 49 who had recovered from COVID-19.

This chain joins TRBV19 and TRBJ1-2, with D perhaps TRBD1 (6 bases). V lost 0 bases and J lost 5, with 16 bases in between. From germline, CDR1 is LNHDA and CDR2 SQIVND (reference sequence). This CDR3 comprises 16 residues. Here the CDR3 DNA reads TGTGCCAGTAGTATAGATCGAGGGGGACGGAGTTATGGCTACACCTTC. Translated: CASSIDRGGRSYGYTF. Complete variable domain (other parts from reference TRBV19 and TRBJ1-2): DGGITQSPKYLFRKEGQNVTLSCEQNLNHDAMYWYRQDPGQGLRLIYYSQIVNDFQKGDIAEGYSVSREKKESFPLTVTSAQKNPTAFYLCASSIDRGGRSYGYTFGSGTRLTVV.

The J gene is TRBJ2-1, the V gene TRBV4-1, with TRBD2 matching 10 bases. This CDR3 spans 16 amino acids. V shed 3 bases, J shed 0 bases, and the junction held 2 bases outside the gene matches. CDR1 is MGHRA and CDR2 is YSYEKL in the germline V gene. CDR3: CASSQVAGGSYNEQFF. The CDR3 bases are TGCGCCAGCAGCCAGGTAGCGGGGGGCTCCTACAATGAGCAGTTCTTC.

In DNA form, the CDR3 reads TGTGCCAGCAGCAAACTACCACTAACGAACACCGGGGAGCTGTTTTTT. This sequence encodes CASSKLPLTNTGELFF. The chain combines TRBV9 with TRBJ2-2; the D is unclear. V was clipped by 4 bases and J by 0 bases, with 13 bases between them. In germline, CDR1 is SGDLS, CDR2 YYNGEE. CDR3 size: 16 residues.

CDR3 DNA: TGTGCCAGCACCTTTTGGCGGGGGGGCTCCTACGAGCAGTACTTC. Its translation is CASTFWRGGSYEQYF. V is TRBV6-5 and J is TRBJ2-7; 9 positions agree with TRBD2. Trimming at V came to 7 bases and at J to 0 bases, leaving 7 bases not matched to a gene. The CDR3 has 15 amino acids. Germline CDR1 is MNHEY and CDR2 is SVGAGI.

V and J are TRBV2 and TRBJ2-3, with D maybe TRBD1 (5 bases). V was trimmed by 4 bases and J by 2 bases, leaving 16 bases between them. Germline values: CDR1 SNHLY, CDR2 FYNNEI. The CDR3 length is 16 residues. The CDR3 bases are TGTGCCAGCAGTGCCGACAGCCACCTCCACACAGATACGCAGTATTTT. Translation gives CASSADSHLHTDTQYF. Based on the CDR3 plus reference TRBV2 and TRBJ2-3, the full variable domain is EPEVTQTPSHQVTQMGQEVILRCVPISNHLYFYWYRQILGQKVEFLVSFYNNEISEKSEIFDDQFSVERPDGSNFTLKIRSTKLEDSAMYFCASSADSHLHTDTQYFGPGTRLTVL.

This clone was observed once. The chain combines TRBV6-1 with TRBJ2-5; D unclear. CDR1 and CDR2 (germline): MNHNS, SASEGT. V gave up 0 bases and J gave up 4 bases, with 6 bases separating them. The CDR3 runs to 13 residues. The DNA for the CDR3 is TGTGCCAGCAGTGAAGCCCCCGGAGAGACCCAGTACTTC. Protein sequence: CASSEAPGETQYF.

The chain links TRBV5-5 to TRBJ2-1; 12 bases agree with TRBD2. This CDR3 has 17 residues. J gave up 1 base and V 3 bases, and 5 bases lay outside the gene matches. Germline V gene data show CDR1 as SGHKS and CDR2 as YYEKEE (reference sequence). As DNA, the CDR3 is TGTGCCAGCAGCTCGCTGACTAGCGGGAGATCCTACAATGAGCAGTTCTTC. This encodes CASSSLTSGRSYNEQFF.

In DNA form, the CDR3 reads TGTGCCAGCTCGACGGGTCAGAACACTGAAGCTTTCTTT. Translated, it gives CASSTGQNTEAFF. The genes are TRBV18 and TRBJ1-1; no clear D. Germline V gene data show CDR1 as KGHSH and CDR2 as LQKENI. V was clipped by 6 bases and J by 1 base, with 9 bases between them. The CDR3 spans 13 residues.

This clone was detected once. The chain links TRBV27 to TRBJ1-6; 7 positions agree with TRBD1. Germline lookup yields CDR1 MNHEY and CDR2 SMNVEV (reference sequence). The CDR3 runs to 15 residues. After removal of 5 bases from V and 4 bases from J, the junction contained 5 bases not matched to a gene. CDR3 loop: CASSRMTGYNSPLHF. CDR3 in DNA: TGTGCCAGCAGTCGCATGACAGGGTATAATTCACCCCTCCACTTT.

The chain links TRBV7-8 to TRBJ1-6; D ambiguous. Germline CDR1 and CDR2: SGHVS and FQNEAQ. V lost 7 bases to trimming and J lost 4 bases, with 23 bases between them. This CDR3 region has 18 residues. The CDR3 loop is CASTPVGIGSQYNSPLHF. For the CDR3, the DNA is TGTGCCAGCACCCCGGTCGGTATAGGGAGTCAATATAATTCACCCCTCCACTTT.

The chain couples TRBV7-2 to TRBJ1-1; D is unresolved. Trimming removed 5 bases at V and 5 bases at J, with 12 bases between. The CDR3 runs to 13 residues. Per the germline V gene, CDR1 is SGHTA and CDR2 is FQGNSA. The CDR3 coding sequence is TGTGCCAGCAGCACCGCGCGGGGAACTGAAGCTTTCTTT. Its protein is CASSTARGTEAFF.

This clone was counted once. The chain recombines TRBV7-2 with TRBJ1-2; D perhaps matches TRBD1 (6 bases). The CDR3 runs to 13 residues. V was cut by 5 bases and J by 4 bases, with 11 bases left in between. Germline V lookup: CDR1 SGHTA, CDR2 FQGNSA. The CDR3 spells CASSKTGPYGYTF. CDR3 in DNA: TGTGCCAGCAGCAAGACAGGTCCCTATGGCTACACCTTC.

The V call is TRBV11-3, the J call TRBJ2-1; the D gene is possibly TRBD2 (7 bases). Looked up from germline, CDR1 is SGHNT and CDR2 is YENEEA. The V gene lost 5 bases and the J gene lost 6 bases, with 14 bases spanning the gap. CDR3 length equals 14 residues. The CDR3 sequence: CASSRTAGTNEQFF. CDR3 DNA: TGTGCCAGCAGCCGGACAGCGGGGACCAATGAGCAGTTCTTC.

The rearrangement joins TRBV6-1 to TRBJ2-7; a weak D match, TRBD2 (6 bases). Looked up from germline, CDR1 is MNHNS and CDR2 is SASEGT. This CDR3 region has 15 residues. The V end lost 3 bases, the J end lost 3 bases, and 15 bases lay between the germline ends. CDR3 coding DNA: TGTGCCAGCAGTGACCCCGGGACTTTAAACTACGAGCAGTACTTC. Amino acids: CASSDPGTLNYEQYF.

The chain carries TRBV2 and TRBJ2-2; 8 bases line up with TRBD1. Germline lookup yields CDR1 SNHLY and CDR2 FYNNEI. The CDR3 extends over 15 amino acids. The V and J ends lost 4 bases and 5 bases, in that order; junction bases with no gene match: 6. The CDR3 coding sequence is TGTGCCAGCAGTGGCAGACAGGGGTTGACCGGGGAGCTGTTTTTT. Its translation is CASSGRQGLTGELFF.

The chain has TRBV11-1 and TRBJ1-1; 9 nucleotides line up with TRBD1. J lost 4 bases, V lost 1 base, and 7 bases had no gene match. Germline V gene sequence: CDR1 SGHAT, CDR2 FQDESV (reference sequence). The CDR3 is 16 amino acids. CDR3 region: CASSLDLGQGGTEAFF. In DNA form, the CDR3 reads TGTGCCAGCAGCTTAGATTTGGGACAGGGCGGCACTGAAGCTTTCTTT.

J is TRBJ2-5 and V is TRBV29-1; maybe TRBD1 (6 bases). Germline CDR1 reads SQVTM; CDR2 reads ANQGSEA. The CDR3 consists of 16 residues. The V end lost 0 bases, the J end lost 4 bases, and 18 bases lay between the germline ends. The CDR3 DNA follows: TGCAGCGTTGAAGATCGGATCAGGGGACCGGGAGAGACCCAGTACTTC. Amino acids: CSVEDRIRGPGETQYF. Filled out from reference TRBV29-1 and TRBJ2-5, the complete variable domain reads SAVISQKPSRDICQRGTSLTIQCQVDSQVTMMFWYRQQPGQSLTLIATANQGSEATYESGFVIDKFPISRPNLTFSTLTVSNMSPEDSSIYLCSVEDRIRGPGETQYFGPGTRLLVL.

V is TRBV7-8 and J is TRBJ2-7, with D tentatively TRBD1 (6 bases). From germline, CDR1 is SGHVS and CDR2 FQNEAQ. The CDR3 extends over 18 amino acids. Trimming left V 1 base short and J 3 bases short, with 22 bases between. This CDR3 reads CASSLEGRGISNSYEQYF. CDR3 nucleotides: TGTGCCAGCAGCTTAGAGGGCAGGGGAATCTCTAACAGCTACGAGCAGTACTTC.

The chain uses TRBV5-1 and TRBJ2-6; tentative D call: TRBD1 (6 bases). This CDR3 contains 17 residues. Germline loops: CDR1 SGHRS, CDR2 YFSETQ. The V end was cut by 4 bases, the J end by 0 bases, with 14 bases between. CDR3 in amino acids: CASSLRDTASGANVLTF. The CDR3 DNA follows: TGCGCCAGCAGCCTCCGGGACACTGCCTCTGGGGCCAACGTCCTGACTTTC.

V and J are TRBV24-1 and TRBJ1-5; 8 positions agree with TRBD1. The germline gives CDR1 KGHDR, CDR2 SFDVKD. V gave up 7 bases and J gave up 4 bases; unmatched junction bases: 2. This CDR3 comprises 13 residues. The CDR3 loop is CATRDRVNQPQHF. CDR3 nucleotide sequence: TGTGCCACCAGGGACAGGGTAAATCAGCCCCAGCATTTT.

The CDR3 DNA reads TGCGCCAGCAGCACGGGACAGGGATCCATGAACACTGAAGCTTTCTTT. This translates into CASSTGQGSMNTEAFF. V gene TRBV5-1 combines with J gene TRBJ1-1, with 9 nucleotides matching TRBD1. Germline trimming cut 4 bases from V and 0 bases from J; bases unmatched to any gene: 7. CDR1 is SGHRS and CDR2 is YFSETQ in the germline V gene. This CDR3 comprises 16 residues.

The chain joins TRBV7-8 to TRBJ2-7, with TRBD1 as a possible D gene (5 bases). V was clipped by 3 bases and J by 3 bases, with 9 bases between them. Germline CDR1 SGHVS, CDR2 FQNEAQ. This CDR3 is 13 amino acids long. The chain's CDR3 is CASSLGHFYEQYF. CDR3 sequence (DNA): TGTGCCAGCAGCTTGGGGCACTTCTACGAGCAGTACTTC.

The chain links TRBV6-5 to TRBJ1-5; D unclear. With 5 bases removed from V and 0 bases from J, the gap between germline ends came to 11 bases. Germline V CDR1 and CDR2: MNHEY, SVGAGI. There are 15 residues in the CDR3. In DNA, the CDR3 is TGTGCCAGCAGTCGCAAGCGGGATAGCAATCAGCCCCAGCATTTT. As protein: CASSRKRDSNQPQHF.

The chain uses TRBV5-1 and TRBJ2-5, with D possibly being TRBD1 (5 bases). CDR3 length: 16 amino acids. The germline V gene has CDR1 SGHRS and CDR2 YFSETQ. Trimming shortened V by 4 bases and J by 0 bases, and 16 bases separated the two germline ends. Here the CDR3 reads CASSLGHDPYQETQYF. CDR3 nucleotides: TGCGCCAGCAGCCTCGGACACGACCCGTACCAAGAGACCCAGTACTTC.

The chain combines TRBV20-1 with TRBJ1-1, with 10 bases fitting TRBD1. CDR1 is DFQATT, CDR2 SNEGSKA, per germline (reference sequence). Trimming at V came to 3 bases and at J to 1 base, leaving 5 bases not matched to a gene. This CDR3 region has 15 residues. In DNA, the CDR3 is TGCAGTGCTAGTGACAGGGGGCCGGGGAACACTGAAGCTTTCTTT. Its translation is CSASDRGPGNTEAFF.

The rearrangement links TRBV3-1 (or the pseudogene TRBV3-2) to TRBJ2-1; 7 bases line up with TRBD2. CDR3 length equals 14 residues. With V trimmed by 1 base and J by 7 bases, 4 bases remained unmatched. The germline gives CDR1 LGHDT, CDR2 YNNKEL (reference sequence). In nucleotides, the CDR3 is TGTGCCAGCAGCCAAGGGCGGGAGTGGAATGAGCAGTTCTTC. The encoded protein is CASSQGREWNEQFF.

V usage is TRBV3-1 (or the pseudogene TRBV3-2) and J usage is TRBJ1-6, with TRBD1 matching 8 bases. V lost 0 bases, J lost 9 bases, and 7 bases stayed unmatched. Germline CDR1 and CDR2: LGHDT and YNNKEL (reference sequence). There are 16 residues in the CDR3. The CDR3 coding sequence is TGTGCCAGCAGCCAAGAAAGGGGCAGGGGGCCTTCACCCCTCCACTTT. Translated: CASSQERGRGPSPLHF.